This T cell receptor beta chain was recorded in a study of post-analysis software for immune sequencing data. As for the study in general: Relapsing-remitting, secondary progressive and progressive-relapsing multiple sclerosis courses were included.

Unique molecular identifiers were built into the TCR beta cDNA libraries. Input of roughly 0.95 to 10 million T cells yielded a few hundred thousand cDNA molecules. From the PCR reads, TCRdb called clonotypes with MiXCR, one entry per CDR3 protein. Seen here are 450,000 or so distinct CDR3 sequences, around 40% observed once, and the top ten hold around an eighth. Unmatched junction bases numbered 6, after V lost 0 bases and J lost 4 bases. The germline gives CDR1 SGHRS, CDR2 YFSETQ. The CDR3 is made up of 15 amino acids. As regards this clonotype: Its antigen remains unknown.

Study outcomes and limitations: When patients were compared with controls, 5 or 6 TRBV segments were more frequent, TRBV5-6, TRBV5-1 and TRBV20-1 among them. Strong same-batch co-clustering of samples appeared with F measure clustering. When compared against controls, multiple sclerosis patients showed significantly lower normalized Chao1 diversity.

The source material was blood. The chain recombines TRBV5-1 with TRBJ1-1, with 7 positions matching TRBD1. This clonotype was obtained from a girl under 18 with multiple sclerosis. CDR3 residues: CASSLVGGEFTEAFF. The CDR3 nucleotides are TGCGCCAGCAGCTTGGTAGGGGGCGAGTTCACTGAAGCTTTCTTT. Together with reference TRBV5-1 and TRBJ1-1, the CDR3 gives the full variable domain: KAGVTQTPRYLIKTRGQQVTLSCSPISGHRSVSWYQQTPGQGLQFLFEYFSETQRNKGNFPGRFSGRQFSNSRSEMNVSTLELGDSALYLCASSLVGGEFTEAFFGQGTRLTVV.